Shown below are 22 T cell receptor beta chains from a single sample sequenced in a study of blood T cell repertoires in COVID-19. Libraries were prepared by immunoSEQ multiplex PCR; TCRdb keeps only in-frame clonotypes and omits some of them. The sample yields roughly 250,000 clones, 83% seen once. Sequencing used peripheral blood. These receptor sequences come from a human donor in a cohort sampled during active COVID-19.

There are many counts of this clone. The genes are TRBV4-1 and TRBJ2-1; 12 positions match TRBD2. The CDR3 is made up of 17 amino acids. Losses at the gene ends were 1 base for V and 2 bases for J; bases not matched to a gene: 3. The germline CDR1 and CDR2 sequences are MGHRA and YSYEKL. CDR3 sequence: CASSQGSSGGAYNEQFF. CDR3 bases: TGCGCCAGCAGCCAAGGTTCTAGCGGGGGGGCCTACAATGAGCAGTTCTTC.

In this sample, this clone turned up once. The V and J genes are TRBV7-9 and TRBJ2-1, with 13 bases matching TRBD2. Germline V CDR1 and CDR2: SEHNR, FQNEAQ (reference sequence). V gave up 7 bases and J gave up 2 bases; unmatched junction bases: 8. The CDR3 spans 17 residues. CDR3 residues: CASILAGGMAAYNEQFF. As DNA, the CDR3 is TGTGCCAGCATACTAGCGGGAGGGATGGCTGCCTACAATGAGCAGTTCTTC.

This clone was seen at least ten times. The chain uses TRBV2 and TRBJ1-2, with TRBD1 as a possible D gene (6 bases). The CDR3 sequence is 15 residues long. In germline, CDR1 is SNHLY, CDR2 FYNNEI. Trimming removed 7 bases at V and 3 bases at J, with 18 bases between. The CDR3 DNA is TGTGCCAGCATGTGGGGGGGCCAAGGGGACTATGGCTACACCTTC. Amino acids: CASMWGGQGDYGYTF.

The chain joins TRBV2 to TRBJ1-2; D gene uncertain. The CDR3 length is 14 residues. Per germline, CDR1 SNHLY and CDR2 FYNNEI. V dropped 6 bases and J dropped 3 bases, with 14 bases sitting between them. CDR3 nucleotide sequence: TGTGCCAGCAGGGAGTCCGAAGCCGACTATGGCTACACCTTC. Protein: CASRESEADYGYTF.

With respect to this clone: The same CDR3 can be traced to other DNA sequences in this sample. This chain uses TRBV7-6 with TRBJ2-1, with 11 nucleotides matching TRBD2. V dropped 5 bases and J dropped 4; count of bases not matched to a gene: 4. CDR3 length: 15 residues. Per the germline V gene, CDR1 is SGHVS and CDR2 is FNYEAQ. The CDR3 coding sequence is TGTGCCAGCAGCCCCGGGACTAGCGGTTACAATGAGCAGTTCTTC. Its translation is CASSPGTSGYNEQFF.

The sample holds a few counts of this clone. The chain carries TRBV11-3 and TRBJ1-6; weak D call: TRBD1 (6 bases). The CDR3 loop spans 13 amino acids. The germline CDR1 and CDR2 sequences are SGHNT and YENEEA. V dropped 3 bases and J dropped 7 bases, with 7 bases sitting between them. CDR3 DNA: TGTGCCAGCAGCTTGCAGGGGAATTCACCCCTCCACTTT. Translated: CASSLQGNSPLHF.

This sequence joins TRBV4-1 and TRBJ2-7; weak D call: TRBD1 (6 bases). Trimming left V 4 bases short and J 2 bases short, with 18 bases between. Germline V gene sequence: CDR1 MGHRA, CDR2 YSYEKL. This CDR3 is 16 amino acids long. The CDR3 here is CASSLPGGQPTYEQYF. The DNA of the CDR3 is TGCGCCAGCAGCCTTCCCGGTGGACAGCCCACCTACGAGCAGTACTTC.

V and J are TRBV5-1 and TRBJ2-7; TRBD1 agrees at 10 bases. CDR1 and CDR2 (germline): SGHRS, YFSETQ. The V segment lost 2 bases and the J segment 3 bases; nucleotides outside the gene matches: 2. This CDR3 is built from 14 residues. The CDR3 region is CASSFGTGVYEQYF. The CDR3 region has the DNA TGCGCCAGCAGCTTCGGGACAGGGGTCTACGAGCAGTACTTC.

For the CDR3, the DNA is TGTGCCTGGAGAGGACAGGTGGCTGAAGCTTTCTTT. It yields the protein CAWRGQVAEAFF. J is TRBJ1-1 and V is TRBV30; 7 bases line up with TRBD1. The CDR3 covers 12 residues. Trimming removed 3 bases from V and 6 bases from J; junction bases left unmatched: 4. Germline CDR1 and CDR2: GTSNPN and SVGIG (reference sequence).

The rearrangement links TRBV19 to TRBJ2-2; 7 bases fit TRBD1. The CDR3 contains 14 residues. V lost 3 bases, J lost 4 bases, and 2 bases stayed unmatched. CDR1 and CDR2 (germline): LNHDA, SQIVND (reference sequence). CDR3 sequence (DNA): TGTGCCAGTAGTATTCCAGGGGGCACCGGGGAGCTGTTTTTT. Translating it yields CASSIPGGTGELFF.

On this clone itself: An end of the junction differs from the germline gene, which may be a read error. Other DNA sequences in the same sample also yield this CDR3. This chain uses TRBV12-3 or TRBV12-4 with TRBJ1-6; D is ambiguous. The CDR3 length is 12 residues. CDR3 sequence: CASSISGSPLHF. The CDR3 DNA reads as TGTGCTAGCAGTATTTCCGGTTCACCCCTCCACTTT.

J is TRBJ2-3 and V is TRBV29-1; tentatively, D is TRBD1 (6 bases). The CDR3 runs to 13 residues. Germline CDR1 and CDR2: SQVTM and ANQGSEA. Trimming took off 2 bases at V and 6 bases at J, with 12 bases between the two ends. This CDR3 reads CSVERGGRDTQYF. The CDR3, as DNA: TGCAGCGTTGAAAGAGGGGGAAGGGATACGCAGTATTTT.

The chain joins TRBV28 to TRBJ1-6; TRBD1 aligns across 9 bases. The CDR3 is 18 residues long. Germline CDR1 and CDR2: MDHEN and SYDVKM. With V trimmed by 5 bases and J by 0 bases, 8 bases remained unmatched. DNA of the CDR3: TGTGCCAGCAGTCCCGGGACAGGGATGAGCTCCTATAATTCACCCCTCCACTTT. The encoded protein is CASSPGTGMSSYNSPLHF.

V and J are TRBV19 and TRBJ1-2; D not resolved. Trimming pared 5 bases from V and 3 bases from J, leaving 7 bases between. The CDR3 length is 12 residues. Germline V gene data show CDR1 as LNHDA and CDR2 as SQIVND (reference sequence). This CDR3 reads CASSPSDYGYTF. CDR3 in DNA: TGTGCCAGTAGTCCCTCAGACTATGGCTACACCTTC.

The chain has TRBV5-4 and TRBJ2-7; 9 positions match TRBD2. CDR3 length equals 15 residues. Germline CDR1 and CDR2: SGHNT and YYREEE (reference sequence). With 0 bases clipped from V and 5 bases from J, the junction kept 6 bases outside the gene matches. CDR3 amino acids: CASSLGVSGSHEQYF. In nucleotides, the CDR3 is TGTGCCAGCAGCTTGGGGGTTAGCGGGAGTCACGAGCAGTACTTC.

DNA for the CDR3: TGCAGCGTGGGCGGACTAGCGGGAAGTCGGACCGGGGAGCTGTTTTTT. Its translation is CSVGGLAGSRTGELFF. The chain recombines TRBV29-1 with TRBJ2-2; 12 bases fit TRBD2. V trimming: 6 bases; J trimming: 5 bases; junction bases outside the gene matches: 10. Germline CDR1 is SQVTM and CDR2 is ANQGSEA. This CDR3 has 16 amino acids.

The J gene is TRBJ2-1, the V gene TRBV7-2; maybe TRBD2 (6 bases). Germline V gives CDR1 SGHTA, CDR2 FQGNSA. V was pared by 4 bases and J by 8 bases, with 15 bases between. There are 14 residues in the CDR3. The CDR3 sequence is CASSSRDFKDEQFF. The CDR3 nucleotides read TGTGCCAGCAGCTCCCGGGACTTCAAAGATGAGCAGTTCTTC.

This clone was recorded once. V is TRBV4-2 and J is TRBJ2-1; D gene unclear. V was shortened by 10 bases and J by 0 bases, with 4 bases between the two germline ends. Germline-derived CDR1 and CDR2 are LGHNA and YNFKEQ. The CDR3 sequence is 11 residues long. The CDR3 DNA reads TGTGCCACTTCCTCCTACAATGAGCAGTTCTTC. This codes for CATSSYNEQFF.

The chain recombines TRBV6-6 with TRBJ2-1; D unclear. CDR1 and CDR2 (germline): MNHNY, SVGAGI (reference sequence). V shed 5 bases and J shed 0 bases, with 14 bases lying between them. The CDR3 loop spans 16 amino acids. The DNA of the CDR3 is TGTGCCAGCAGTCCCGACTTCCTAAGCTCCTACAATGAGCAGTTCTTC. Protein product: CASSPDFLSSYNEQFF.

The chain is built from TRBV9 and TRBJ2-2; no clear D. The CDR3 covers 14 residues. Germline-derived CDR1 and CDR2 are SGDLS and YYNGEE. The V and J ends lost 1 base and 4 bases respectively, with 8 bases between them. The CDR3 DNA reads TGTGCCAGCAGCGTAACGCGGAGCACCGGGGAGCTGTTTTTT. It is translated as CASSVTRSTGELFF. The variable domain in full, completed from reference TRBV9 and TRBJ2-2, reads DSGVTQTPKHLITATGQRVTLRCSPRSGDLSVYWYQQSLDQGLQFLIQYYNGEERAKGNILERFSAQQFPDLHSELNLSSLELGDSALYFCASSVTRSTGELFFGEGSRLTVL.

The chain carries TRBV6-5 and TRBJ2-3, with 7 bases identical to TRBD2. The trim removed 6 bases at V and 6 bases at J, leaving 12 bases unmatched. The CDR3 is 15 residues long. Germline assignment: CDR1 MNHEY and CDR2 SVGAGI. CDR3 loop: CASRLTPGAGDTQYF. The CDR3 DNA reads as TGTGCCAGCAGACTCACCCCGGGAGCGGGGGATACGCAGTATTTT.

The count of this clone is one. The gene calls are TRBV11-1 and TRBJ1-1; D is possibly TRBD1 (6 bases). This CDR3 contains 14 residues. The V and J ends lost 4 bases and 3 bases respectively, with 12 bases between them. Germline lookup yields CDR1 SGHAT and CDR2 FQDESV (reference sequence). The CDR3 DNA reads TGTGCCAGCAGCTCAGTACAGGGTCACACTGAAGCTTTCTTT. It translates to CASSSVQGHTEAFF.